Listed below are T cell receptor beta chains from one sample, sequenced in a study of T cells in narcolepsy. Clones were read by immunoSEQ multiplex PCR, and TCRdb kept only the in-frame ones, dropping some. The sample contains 25,000 to 35,000 clones, around 83% of which appear only once. Source material: CD45RA- memory CD4+ T cells from PBMCs. These receptors originate from a human donor with narcolepsy. Each CDR3 is given with its conserved first and last residue. The order of the fields is D gene, V gene, clone size, J gene, CDR3 protein, CDR3 DNA. A D gene is named only where the DNA matches it firmly. Not every row has a clone size; where given, it reads once, few, many or a size class.

TRBD2	TRBV7-6	NA	TRBJ2-1	CASSSISGGGNEQFF	TGTGCCAGCAGCTCCATCAGCGGGGGAGGCAATGAGCAGTTCTTC
TRBD1	TRBV5-1	NA	TRBJ2-5	CASAGGQGPQETQYF	TGCGCCAGCGCCGGTGGACAGGGCCCCCAAGAGACCCAGTACTTC
NA	TRBV19	NA	TRBJ2-7	CASSIGLTGTYEQYF	TGTGCCAGTAGTATCGGTTTGACAGGCACCTACGAGCAGTACTTC
TRBD1	TRBV5-4	NA	TRBJ1-3	CASSLGGAGGRSGNTIYF	TGTGCCAGCAGCTTGGGAGGGGCAGGGGGAAGGTCTGGAAACACCATATATTTT
NA	TRBV28	NA	TRBJ1-2	CASSSPYPFGEYGYTF	TGTGCCAGCAGTTCACCGTACCCTTTCGGGGAATATGGCTACACCTTC
NA	TRBV5-1	NA	TRBJ2-2	CASSSSGTQGTGELFF	TGCGCCAGCAGCTCCTCCGGGACCCAGGGCACCGGGGAGCTGTTTTTT
TRBD2	TRBV4-3	NA	TRBJ2-3	CASSQGGSGGADTQYF	TGCGCCAGCAGCCAAGGAGGTAGCGGGGGGGCAGATACGCAGTATTTT
NA	TRBV7-2	NA	TRBJ1-2	CASSLDRLLNYGYTF	TGTGCCAGCAGCTTAGATCGGCTACTAAACTATGGCTACACCTTC
NA	TRBV6-5	NA	TRBJ1-4	CASRPGWGNEKLFF	TGTGCCAGCAGACCAGGGTGGGGGAATGAAAAACTGTTTTTT
TRBD1	TRBV27	NA	TRBJ2-7	CASRPENRGFAYEQYF	TGTGCCAGCAGACCTGAAAACAGGGGGTTCGCCTACGAGCAGTACTTC
TRBD1	TRBV19	NA	TRBJ2-2	CASRRSQGGPGELFF	TGTGCCAGTAGGCGGTCCCAAGGGGGCCCCGGGGAGCTGTTTTTT
TRBD2	TRBV19	NA	TRBJ2-3	CASRLAGADTQYF	TGTGCCAGTAGGCTAGCGGGGGCAGATACGCAGTATTTT
TRBD2	TRBV9	NA	TRBJ2-3	CASSVESGGVVDTQYF	TGTGCCAGCAGCGTAGAAAGCGGGGGGGTTGTAGATACGCAGTATTTT
NA	TRBV25-1	NA	TRBJ2-5	CASTGAETQYF	TGTGCCAGCACGGGGGCAGAGACCCAGTACTTC
NA	TRBV4-1	NA	TRBJ2-7	CAAGTGLSMDEQYF	TGCGCCGCAGGAACGGGACTTTCGATGGACGAGCAGTACTTC
NA	TRBV23-1	NA	TRBJ1-6	CASSQPDGPGSPLHF	TGCGCCAGCAGTCAGCCGGACGGTCCGGGCTCACCCCTCCACTTT
TRBD2	TRBV7-6	NA	TRBJ2-2	CASSLLAENTGELFF	TGTGCCAGCAGCTTACTAGCGGAAAACACCGGGGAGCTGTTTTTT
TRBD2	TRBV19	NA	TRBJ2-5	CASSTTTGTSGGPGKTQYF	TGTGCCAGTAGTACAACCACCGGGACTAGCGGGGGGCCGGGCAAGACCCAGTACTTC
TRBD1	TRBV7-2	few	TRBJ1-2	CASSLNRGRDGYTF	TGTGCCAGCAGCTTAAACAGGGGGCGTGATGGCTACACCTTC
NA	TRBV4-3	NA	TRBJ2-1	CASSQVRAKKGNEQFF	TGCGCCAGCAGCCAAGTTAGGGCTAAGAAGGGTAATGAGCAGTTCTTC
TRBD1	TRBV10-3	NA	TRBJ2-1	CAISAGGNEQFF	TGTGCCATCAGTGCAGGGGGCAATGAGCAGTTCTTC
NA	TRBV4-1	NA	TRBJ1-2	CASSQEGAYYGYTF	TGCGCCAGCAGCCAAGAGGGAGCCTATTATGGCTACACCTTC
TRBD1	TRBV2	NA	TRBJ2-1	CASSGGQMGEQFF	TGTGCCAGCAGTGGGGGACAGATGGGTGAGCAGTTCTTC
NA	TRBV19	NA	TRBJ1-1	CASSIGTHLRTEAFF	TGTGCCAGTAGTATAGGTACGCATTTGCGCACTGAAGCTTTCTTT
NA	TRBV4-2	NA	TRBJ1-4	CASSQEQTATNEKLFF	TGTGCCAGCAGCCAAGAACAGACAGCAACTAATGAAAAACTGTTTTTT
NA	TRBV21-1	NA	TRBJ2-4	CASNPLWWLNLAKNIQYF	TGTGCCAGCAACCCCCTTTGGTGGCTTAACCTAGCCAAAAACATTCAGTACTTC
TRBD1	TRBV28	NA	TRBJ1-5	CASSSGTGGYGNQPQHF	TGTGCCAGCAGTTCCGGGACAGGTGGGTACGGCAATCAGCCCCAGCATTTT
TRBD1	TRBV19	NA	TRBJ1-2	CASSMGQVRGYTF	TGTGCCAGTAGCATGGGACAGGTTCGGGGCTACACCTTC
TRBD1	TRBV6-5	few	TRBJ2-2	CASSYGGQGTGELFF	TGTGCCAGCAGTTACGGTGGACAGGGGACCGGGGAGCTGTTTTTT
NA	TRBV28	NA	TRBJ2-3	CASSSQTADTQYF	TGTGCCAGCAGTTCCCAGACGGCAGATACGCAGTATTTT
NA	TRBV11-3	NA	TRBJ2-3	CASSLVTDTQYF	TGTGCCAGCAGCTTGGTAACAGATACGCAGTATTTT